The T cell receptor (beta chain) under discussion was sequenced for a study of monozygotic twins with inflammatory bowel disease. TCRalpha along with TCRbeta cDNA was subjected to two nested PCRs lasting roughly 17 and 9 cycles. From its re-call of the 5' RACE reads, TCRdb lists each CDR3 protein once, without DNA. This repertoire includes 400,000 or so distinct CDR3 sequences. Per donor there was one draw, yielding a blood sample of 2 to 3 ml. This clonotype originated in a human donor with ulcerative colitis or Crohn's disease, or a healthy co-twin of an affected twin (not recorded which). Input material: blood.

The CDR3 loop is CASSKELDTEAFF. The rearrangement joins TRBV18 to TRBJ1-1. CDR1 and CDR2 from the germline V gene are KGHSH and LQKENI. The CDR3 runs 13 residues.